Described below is a single T cell receptor beta chain sequence and its context. The source of the sample is a study of blood T cell repertoires in COVID-19. V was cut by 2 bases and J by 3 bases, with 15 bases left in between. The germline gives CDR1 SEHNR, CDR2 FQNEAQ (reference sequence). The CDR3 totals 16 residues. The data were produced by immunoSEQ multiplex PCR, yet TCRdb's version contains in-frame clones alone and is incomplete. The sample carries roughly 430,000 clones, approximately 91% recorded once. This chain uses TRBV7-9 with TRBJ2-3; D is perhaps TRBD1 (5 bases). Sequenced: PBMCs or T cells enriched from blood (not recorded which). The clonotype was recovered from a woman aged 18-29 years who had been exposed to COVID-19. The CDR3 reads CASSLRGRVGTDTQYF. In DNA form, the CDR3 reads TGTGCCAGCAGCTTAAGAGGCAGGGTGGGAACAGATACGCAGTATTTT.